Listed here is a single TCR beta chain. Its target is not known. With 60 Vbeta and 13 Jbeta primers, the PCR was carried out. Measured with immunoSEQ multiplex PCR; TCRdb has only the in-frame clones, and not every one. Altogether 85,000 to 120,000 clones are present, 83% being singletons, with the ten largest covering 2.6%. This sample is drawn from a study of cytomegalovirus exposure and HLA in healthy donors. Whole-study results and caveats: Clonal expansion was found to be greater in HLA-associated TCR beta chains than in equally common others in a later analysis. Despite most TCR sequences being rare, some public TCRs occurred in many donors.

Material: PBMCs. This clonotype was sampled from a man aged 40-49 years in good health and CMV-seronegative.

The CDR3 is CASSLRLGQQPQHF. CDR3 nucleotides: TGCGCCAGCAGCCTCAGGCTCGGACAGCAGCCCCAGCATTTT. The gene calls are TRBV5-1 and TRBJ1-5, with a tentative D call TRBD1 (6 bases). This CDR3 has 14 residues. The V gene lost 4 bases and the J gene lost 7 bases, with 15 bases spanning the gap. Germline V lookup: CDR1 SGHRS, CDR2 YFSETQ.